These 25 T cell receptor beta chains originate from one sample sequenced in a study of blood T cell repertoires in COVID-19. Only in-frame clones appear in the TCRdb table, and some are missing; sequencing was by immunoSEQ multiplex PCR. The sample has around 80,000 clones, approximately 83% seen once; the top ten hold around 9%. Sequenced sample: peripheral blood. These receptors originate from a human donor in a cohort sampled during active COVID-19.

This chain links TRBV3-1 (or the pseudogene TRBV3-2) with TRBJ1-6; D not resolved. With 3 bases removed from V and 6 bases from J, the gap between germline ends came to 12 bases. CDR3 length equals 15 residues. Germline V CDR1 and CDR2: LGHDT, YNNKEL (reference sequence). CDR3 sequence: CASSQGQAGNSPLHF. CDR3 in DNA: TGTGCCAGCAGCCAGGGCCAGGCGGGTAATTCACCCCTCCACTTT.

This rearrangement joins TRBV10-3 to TRBJ2-3, with 13 bases identical to TRBD2. There are 16 residues in the CDR3. Germline values: CDR1 ENHRY, CDR2 SYGVKD. Unmatched junction bases numbered 8, after V lost 2 bases and J lost 9 bases. The CDR3 DNA sequence: TGTGCCATCAGTGAGACTAGCGGGGGGGCTCTGGGAACGCAGTATTTT. It is translated as CAISETSGGALGTQYF.

The genes are TRBV7-9 and TRBJ2-1; a possible D gene is TRBD2 (5 bases). Trimming took off 0 bases at V and 4 bases at J, with 7 bases between the two ends. This CDR3 comprises 14 residues. Looked up from germline, CDR1 is SEHNR and CDR2 is FQNEAQ (reference sequence). This CDR3 reads CASSLAGSYNEQFF. CDR3 sequence (DNA): TGTGCCAGCAGCTTAGCGGGGAGTTACAATGAGCAGTTCTTC. Supplemented by reference TRBV7-9 and TRBJ2-1, the full variable domain reads DTGVSQNPRHKITKRGQNVTFRCDPISEHNRLYWYRQTLGQGPEFLTYFQNEAQLEKSRLLSDRFSAERPKGSFSTLEIQRTEQGDSAMYLCASSLAGSYNEQFFGPGTRLTVL.

The chain has TRBV19 and TRBJ2-7; 12 bases are shared with TRBD2. The CDR3 runs 17 residues. Losses at the gene ends were 4 bases for V and 0 bases for J; bases not matched to a gene: 7. The germline gives CDR1 LNHDA, CDR2 SQIVND (reference sequence). The CDR3 nucleotides read TGTGCCAGTAGTAGGTCTAGCGGGGGGGCCTTCTCCTACGAGCAGTACTTC. This translates into CASSRSSGGAFSYEQYF.

The CDR3 loop reads CASSVAPDRARYEQYF. The CDR3 DNA reads TGTGCCAGCAGCGTAGCTCCGGACAGGGCTCGGTACGAGCAGTACTTC. The V and J genes are TRBV9 and TRBJ2-7; 8 bases align to TRBD1. V lost 0 bases and J lost 4; bases outside the gene matches: 9. The CDR3 sequence is 16 residues long. Germline CDR1 is SGDLS and CDR2 is YYNGEE. Full variable domain (remainder filled in from reference TRBV9 and TRBJ2-7): DSGVTQTPKHLITATGQRVTLRCSPRSGDLSVYWYQQSLDQGLQFLIQYYNGEERAKGNILERFSAQQFPDLHSELNLSSLELGDSALYFCASSVAPDRARYEQYFGPGTRLTVT.

The CDR3 sequence is CASSLEGQGITEAFF. For the CDR3, the DNA is TGCGCCAGCAGCTTGGAGGGACAGGGCATCACTGAAGCTTTCTTT. The genes are TRBV5-1 and TRBJ1-1; 9 bases align to TRBD1. CDR3 length equals 15 residues. Germline-derived CDR1 and CDR2 are SGHRS and YFSETQ. After removal of 0 bases from V and 4 bases from J, the junction contained 4 bases not matched to a gene.

The chain links TRBV30 to TRBJ1-5, with 7 bases fitting TRBD1. Germline lookup yields CDR1 GTSNPN and CDR2 SVGIG (reference sequence). The CDR3 consists of 14 residues. V lost 3 bases and J lost 6; bases outside the gene matches: 8. The CDR3 is CAWSPGGLSQPQHF. The CDR3 nucleotides are TGTGCCTGGAGCCCAGGGGGGCTTAGTCAGCCCCAGCATTTT. Filled out from reference TRBV30 and TRBJ1-5, the complete variable domain reads SQTIHQWPATLVQPVGSPLSLECTVEGTSNPNLYWYRQAAGRGLQLLFYSVGIGQISSEVPQNLSASRPQDRQFILSSKKLLLSDSGFYLCAWSPGGLSQPQHFGDGTRLSIL.

The CDR3 is CASRPQGRHGELFF. The CDR3 nucleotides read TGTGCCAGCAGGCCACAGGGGAGACACGGGGAGCTGTTTTTT. The genes are TRBV27 and TRBJ2-2; 7 nucleotides line up with TRBD1. Per germline, CDR1 MNHEY and CDR2 SMNVEV (reference sequence). This CDR3 is 14 amino acids long. Trimming cost V 6 bases and J 7 bases; bases outside gene matches: 8.

The rearrangement links TRBV19 to TRBJ2-5; TRBD1 aligns across 7 bases. This CDR3 is 14 amino acids long. V lost 4 bases to trimming and J lost 3 bases; unmatched junction nucleotides: 5. Germline V gene data show CDR1 as LNHDA and CDR2 as SQIVND (reference sequence). The CDR3 reads CASSRAGGEETQYF. The CDR3 DNA reads as TGTGCCAGTAGTAGGGCAGGGGGAGAAGAGACCCAGTACTTC.

J is TRBJ2-5 and V is TRBV9, with D hard to call. V lost 0 bases and J lost 1, with 13 bases in between. The CDR3 has 16 residues. In germline, CDR1 is SGDLS, CDR2 YYNGEE. The CDR3 region is CASSVESTYIQETQYF. CDR3 DNA: TGTGCCAGCAGCGTAGAGTCGACATACATCCAAGAGACCCAGTACTTC.

This chain uses TRBV29-1 with TRBJ2-1; the D gene is possibly TRBD2 (6 bases). This CDR3 is 13 amino acids long. Trimming took off 7 bases at V and 4 bases at J, with 14 bases between the two ends. CDR1 and CDR2 from the germline V gene are SQVTM and ANQGSEA. The CDR3 sequence: CSATGGEYNEQFF. In nucleotides, the CDR3 is TGCAGCGCCACCGGGGGTGAATACAATGAGCAGTTCTTC.

The chain employs TRBV5-1 and TRBJ1-4, with D maybe TRBD1 (6 bases). Trimming removed 0 bases from V and 3 bases from J, with 9 bases in between. CDR3 length equals 15 residues. Germline V gives CDR1 SGHRS, CDR2 YFSETQ. This CDR3 is CASSLVGAPNEKLFF. The CDR3 bases are TGCGCCAGCAGCTTGGTGGGGGCACCTAATGAAAAACTGTTTTTT.

The V gene is TRBV3-1 (or the pseudogene TRBV3-2), the J gene TRBJ2-1; D remains ambiguous. Germline V CDR1 and CDR2: LGHDT, YNNKEL (reference sequence). This CDR3 spans 15 amino acids. V lost 2 bases to trimming and J lost 12 bases, with 20 bases between them. For the CDR3, the DNA is TGTGCCAGCAGCCAATCGACTGGTGCGATCATGGGGCAGTTCTTC. Amino acids: CASSQSTGAIMGQFF.

The J gene is TRBJ2-3, the V gene TRBV5-5; 10 bases map to TRBD2. The CDR3 extends over 15 amino acids. The V and J ends lost 3 bases and 3 bases, in that order; junction bases with no gene match: 4. CDR1 SGHKS and CDR2 YYEKEE come from the germline V gene (reference sequence). CDR3 region: CASSSQRGGTDTQYF. The DNA of the CDR3 is TGTGCCAGCAGCTCCCAGCGGGGGGGGACAGATACGCAGTATTTT.

The gene calls are TRBV28 and TRBJ2-7, with D maybe TRBD1 (5 bases). With 6 bases removed from V and 2 bases from J, the gap between germline ends came to 11 bases. The V gene's germline CDR1 is MDHEN and CDR2 SYDVKM. The CDR3 runs to 13 residues. CDR3 amino acids: CASRETEAYEQYF. The CDR3 nucleotides read TGTGCCAGCAGGGAGACAGAAGCCTACGAGCAGTACTTC. The variable domain in full, completed from reference TRBV28 and TRBJ2-7, reads DVKVTQSSRYLVKRTGEKVFLECVQDMDHENMFWYRQDPGLGLRLIYFSYDVKMKEKGDIPEGYSVSREKKERFSLILESASTNQTSMYLCASRETEAYEQYFGPGTRLTVT.

This clone has only a few counts. The chain carries TRBV5-6 and TRBJ2-7, with 9 bases matching TRBD2. Germline V gene data show CDR1 as SGHDT and CDR2 as YYEEEE. The CDR3 is 15 amino acids. The V segment lost 4 bases and the J segment 3 bases; nucleotides outside the gene matches: 8. This chain's CDR3 is CASSPREGANYEQYF. CDR3 DNA: TGTGCCAGCAGCCCGCGGGAGGGCGCTAACTACGAGCAGTACTTC.

The chain uses TRBV29-1 and TRBJ2-6, with 7 bases fitting TRBD2. This CDR3 region has 18 residues. Germline values: CDR1 SQVTM, CDR2 ANQGSEA. V trimming: 1 base; J trimming: 1 base; junction bases outside the gene matches: 10. The CDR3 region has the DNA TGCAGCGTTGAAGGCTCTGGTGGGGGGGTATCTGGGGCCAACGTCCTGACTTTC. This sequence encodes CSVEGSGGGVSGANVLTF.

This clone was recorded only once. The rearrangement uses TRBV11-3 and TRBJ1-6, with TRBD1 matching 10 bases. Germline lookup yields CDR1 SGHNT and CDR2 YENEEA. There are 15 residues in the CDR3. With 4 bases clipped from V and 8 bases from J, the junction kept 5 bases outside the gene matches. The CDR3 spells CASSWETGGDSPLHF. The CDR3 DNA follows: TGTGCCAGCAGCTGGGAGACAGGGGGCGATTCACCCCTCCACTTT. Full variable domain (outside the CDR3, taken from reference TRBV11-3 and TRBJ1-6): EAGVVQSPRYKIIEKKQPVAFWCNPISGHNTLYWYLQNLGQGPELLIRYENEEAVDDSQLPKDRFSAERLKGVDSTLKIQPAELGDSAVYLCASSWETGGDSPLHFGNGTRLTVT.

The chain uses TRBV6-6 and TRBJ1-5; the match to TRBD1 covers 7 bases. V dropped 0 bases and J dropped 9; count of bases not matched to a gene: 8. The germline CDR1 and CDR2 sequences are MNHNY and SVGAGI (reference sequence). The CDR3 runs to 15 residues. The CDR3 region is CASSYSGQGVRPQHF. The CDR3 DNA reads TGTGCCAGCAGTTACTCGGGGCAGGGGGTAAGGCCCCAGCATTTT.

The CDR3, as DNA: TGTGCCAGCAGCCAAGAAGGGGCCTCTGGGGCCAACGTCCTGACTTTC. This codes for CASSQEGASGANVLTF. The chain carries TRBV4-2 and TRBJ2-6; possibly TRBD1 for D (5 bases). Looked up from germline, CDR1 is LGHNA and CDR2 is YNFKEQ. Trimming stripped 0 bases from V and 0 bases from J, with 6 bases between. The CDR3 totals 16 residues.

The chain carries TRBV5-1 and TRBJ1-1, with 8 bases matching TRBD1. Germline loops: CDR1 SGHRS, CDR2 YFSETQ. The CDR3 contains 16 residues. Trimming took 0 bases from V and 4 from J; bases not matched to a gene: 8. CDR3: CASSLAGGGIGTEAFF. Written as DNA, the CDR3 is TGCGCCAGCAGCTTGGCAGGGGGCGGAATTGGCACTGAAGCTTTCTTT.

The chain combines TRBV6-1 with TRBJ2-5, with a tentative D call TRBD1 (6 bases). CDR3 length: 14 amino acids. Between the trimmed V and J ends, which lost 1 base and 1 base, there was a span of 7 bases. CDR1 is MNHNS, CDR2 SASEGT, per germline. This chain's CDR3 is CASSEGTAQETQYF. CDR3 bases: TGTGCCAGCAGTGAAGGGACAGCCCAAGAGACCCAGTACTTC.

The chain is built from TRBV27 and TRBJ2-7; 12 bases fit TRBD2. CDR1 is MNHEY and CDR2 is SMNVEV in the germline V gene (reference sequence). This CDR3 is 14 amino acids long. The ends lost 5 bases at V and 1 base at J; junction bases unmatched: 0. CDR3 nucleotides: TGTGCCAGCAGTGGGACTAGCGGGTCCTACGAGCAGTACTTC. It encodes CASSGTSGSYEQYF.

This rearrangement joins TRBV3-1 (or the pseudogene TRBV3-2) to TRBJ1-1, with 7 positions matching TRBD1. Germline values: CDR1 LGHDT, CDR2 YNNKEL (reference sequence). There are 13 residues in the CDR3. The V and J ends lost 6 bases and 10 bases, in that order; junction bases with no gene match: 11. As DNA, the CDR3 is TGTGCCAGCAGGCCAACCCCGGAGGGGGCAGCTTTCTTT. Its translation: CASRPTPEGAAFF.

The sample holds a few counts of this clone. This chain connects TRBV7-2 to TRBJ2-2, with 8 nucleotides matching TRBD1. Germline CDR1 is SGHTA and CDR2 is FQGNSA. Losses at the gene ends were 5 bases for V and 7 bases for J; bases not matched to a gene: 9. This CDR3 contains 15 residues. CDR3 DNA: TGTGCCAGCAGCCAGAGGCAGGGGGCGGGCGGGGAGCTGTTTTTT. This gives the protein CASSQRQGAGGELFF.